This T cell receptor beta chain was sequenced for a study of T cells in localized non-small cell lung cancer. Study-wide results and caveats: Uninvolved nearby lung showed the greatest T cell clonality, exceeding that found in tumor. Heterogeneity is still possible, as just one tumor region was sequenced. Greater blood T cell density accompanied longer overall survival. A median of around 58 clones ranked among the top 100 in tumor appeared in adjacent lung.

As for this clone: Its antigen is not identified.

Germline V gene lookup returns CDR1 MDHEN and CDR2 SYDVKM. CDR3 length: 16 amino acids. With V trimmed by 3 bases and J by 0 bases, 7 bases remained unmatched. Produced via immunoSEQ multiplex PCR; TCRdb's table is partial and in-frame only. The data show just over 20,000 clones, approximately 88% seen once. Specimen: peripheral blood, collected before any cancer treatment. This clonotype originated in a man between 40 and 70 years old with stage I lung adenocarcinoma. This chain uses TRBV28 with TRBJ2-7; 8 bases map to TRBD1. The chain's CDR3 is CASSLSKGTGSYEQYF. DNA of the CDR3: TGTGCCAGCAGTTTGAGTAAAGGGACAGGCTCCTACGAGCAGTACTTC. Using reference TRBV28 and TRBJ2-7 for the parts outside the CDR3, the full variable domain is DVKVTQSSRYLVKRTGEKVFLECVQDMDHENMFWYRQDPGLGLRLIYFSYDVKMKEKGDIPEGYSVSREKKERFSLILESASTNQTSMYLCASSLSKGTGSYEQYFGPGTRLTVT.